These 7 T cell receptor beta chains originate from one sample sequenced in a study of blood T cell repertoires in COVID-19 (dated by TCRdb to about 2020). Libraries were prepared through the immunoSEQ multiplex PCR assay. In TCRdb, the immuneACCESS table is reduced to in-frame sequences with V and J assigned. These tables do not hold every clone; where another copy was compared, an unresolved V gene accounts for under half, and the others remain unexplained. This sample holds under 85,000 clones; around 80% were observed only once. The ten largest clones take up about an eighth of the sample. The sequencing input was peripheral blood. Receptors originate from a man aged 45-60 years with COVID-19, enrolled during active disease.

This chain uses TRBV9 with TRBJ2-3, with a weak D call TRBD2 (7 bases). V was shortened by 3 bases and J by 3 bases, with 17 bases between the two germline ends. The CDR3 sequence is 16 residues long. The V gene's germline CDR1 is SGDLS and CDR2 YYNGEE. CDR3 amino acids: CASSERVGGPTDTQYF. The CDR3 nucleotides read TGTGCCAGCAGCGAGAGGGTCGGGGGGCCGACAGATACGCAGTATTTT.

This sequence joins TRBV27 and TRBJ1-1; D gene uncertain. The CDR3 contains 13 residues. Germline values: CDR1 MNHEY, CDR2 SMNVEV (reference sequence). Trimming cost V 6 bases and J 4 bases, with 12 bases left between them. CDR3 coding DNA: TGTGCCAGCAGCCGAATACCAGGCACTGAAGCTTTCTTT. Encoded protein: CASSRIPGTEAFF.

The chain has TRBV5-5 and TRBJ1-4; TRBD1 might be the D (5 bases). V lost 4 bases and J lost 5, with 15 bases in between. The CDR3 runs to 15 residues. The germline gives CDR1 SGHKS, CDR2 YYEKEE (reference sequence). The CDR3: CASSPRQSLNEKLFF. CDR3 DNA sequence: TGTGCCAGCAGCCCACGACAGTCCTTAAATGAAAAACTGTTTTTT.

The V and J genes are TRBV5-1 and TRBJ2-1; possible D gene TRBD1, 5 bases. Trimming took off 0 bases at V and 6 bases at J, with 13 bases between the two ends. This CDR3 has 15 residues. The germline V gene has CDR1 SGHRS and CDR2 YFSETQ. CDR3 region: CASSLASGPTNEQFF. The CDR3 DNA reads TGCGCCAGCAGCTTGGCGTCAGGGCCCACCAATGAGCAGTTCTTC.

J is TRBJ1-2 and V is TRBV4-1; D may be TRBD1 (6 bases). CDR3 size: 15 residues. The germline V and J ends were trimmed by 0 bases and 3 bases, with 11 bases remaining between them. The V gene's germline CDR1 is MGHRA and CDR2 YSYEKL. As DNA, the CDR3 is TGCGCCAGCAGCCAAGATCAGGGGTACGACTATGGCTACACCTTC. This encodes CASSQDQGYDYGYTF.

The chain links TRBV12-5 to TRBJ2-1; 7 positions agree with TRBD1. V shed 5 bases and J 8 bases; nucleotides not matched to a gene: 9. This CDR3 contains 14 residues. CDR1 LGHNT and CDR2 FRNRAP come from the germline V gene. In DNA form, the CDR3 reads TGTGCTAGTGGTAGGGACAGACACTTCCATGAGCAGTTCTTC. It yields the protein CASGRDRHFHEQFF.

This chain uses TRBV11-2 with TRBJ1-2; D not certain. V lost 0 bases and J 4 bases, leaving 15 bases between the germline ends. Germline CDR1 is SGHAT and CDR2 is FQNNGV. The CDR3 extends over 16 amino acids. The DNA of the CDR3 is TGTGCCAGCAGCTTAGAGTTTTCGGGAGGAATCTATGGCTACACCTTC. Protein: CASSLEFSGGIYGYTF. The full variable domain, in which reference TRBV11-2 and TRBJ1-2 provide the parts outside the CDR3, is EAGVAQSPRYKIIEKRQSVAFWCNPISGHATLYWYQQILGQGPKLLIQFQNNGVVDDSQLPKDRFSAERLKGVDSTLKIQPAKLEDSAVYLCASSLEFSGGIYGYTFGSGTRLTVV.